This entry is about one T cell receptor (beta chain). This sample stems from a study of CD8 T cells in Susac syndrome. Random hexamers were used to reverse transcribe 0.5 to 1 ug of RNA. TCRdb fed the immunoSEQ multiplex PCR reads into MiXCR, producing one record per CDR3 protein. The sample yields about 190,000 distinct CDR3 sequences, roughly 95% seen once. V lost 0 bases, J lost 6 bases, and 8 bases stayed unmatched. There are 16 residues in the CDR3. Germline V lookup: CDR1 MGHRA, CDR2 YSYEKL. TEMRA cells were FACS-enriched and CD8+ and CD4+ T cells negatively isolated. The sequence derives from a human donor in good health. The specimen sequenced was CD4+ T cells from PBMCs. The chain is built from TRBV4-1 and TRBJ2-1; 7 bases are a match to TRBD2. Written as DNA, the CDR3 is TGCGCCAGCAGCCAAGATACCAGCGGGACTTCCAATGAGCAGTTCTTC. Protein product: CASSQDTSGTSNEQFF.